The sequence of this T cell receptor beta chain was determined in a study of OX40 agonist ivuxolimab in advanced cancers. About the full investigation: Ivuxolimab was a fully human IgG2 agonistic monoclonal antibody targeting the costimulatory receptor OX40 (CD134). The monotherapy dose-escalation portion (N = 52 patients) of the phase I ivuxolimab trial is reported in the paper. Intravenous ivuxolimab was administered to patients every 2 weeks at six dose levels: 0.01, 0.1, 0.3, 1.5, 3 and 10 mg/kg. In the dose-escalation cohort, approximately 82% of patients were male, and the mean age was approximately 60 years, with a range of about 20 to 79. Patients were allowed to have had prior anti-PD-1, anti-PD-L1 or anti-CTLA-4 therapy, and 40% of the dose-escalation patients had been treated with checkpoint inhibitors. Partial responses occurred in three dose-escalation patients: two with cutaneous melanoma and one with hepatocellular carcinoma. Of the 50 to 55 patients in dose escalation, 19 had hepatocellular carcinoma, some 15 had melanoma, 9 had renal cell carcinoma and 9 had head and neck cancer. The purpose of peripheral TCRbeta sequencing was to test whether ivuxolimab changed TCR sequence diversity and led to clonal T-cell expansion.

The paper's findings and limits, for the study overall: At doses of 0.1 to 3.0 mg/kg, clonal expansion of both CD4+ and CD8+ T cells in blood was seen between baseline and week 6. Which antigens the clonally expanded peripheral T cells were specific for was not determined. Partial responders in the 0.1-3.0 mg/kg groups had among the lowest normalized peripheral clonal expansion, especially among CD8+ T cells. Low levels of normalized T-cell clonal expansion were also seen in some nonresponding patients. After ivuxolimab, CD8+ T cells had more expanded clones than CD4+ T cells on average.

Via the germline V gene, CDR1 is MGHDK and CDR2 SYGVNS. Trimming takes 1 base from V and 0 bases from J, and the germline ends sit 13 bases apart. From cysteine to phenylalanine, the CDR3 is 17 amino acids long. Of the read, only the CDR3 DNA is kept; its 51 bases are in frame from base 1. Patients with autoimmune disease history or receiving systemic immunosuppression were excluded from the trial. Peripheral blood for TCR sequencing was drawn from every dose cohort at baseline, at cycle 4 day 1 and at cycle 7 day 1. Samples were obtained from an open-label, multicenter, first-in-human phase I dose-escalation trial of ivuxolimab. Adults with locally advanced or metastatic head and neck squamous cell, hepatocellular, melanoma or renal cell carcinoma were enrolled in the trial. CD4+ and CD8+ T cells were sorted separately from peripheral blood before TCR sequencing. To sequence the TCRbeta CDR3 region, genomic DNA was isolated from the sorted cells. The immunoSEQ Assay was used for sequencing of TCRbeta CDR3 regions. The immuneACCESS repertoire file appears here via TCRdb, limited to in-frame rearrangements. These files lack a portion of the clones; in checked studies, under half of the deficit traces to unresolved V genes, and the cause of the others is not known. This sample has 58,000 or so clones in its table, and 83% of those were observed once. The ten biggest clones cover 0.65% to 0.85% of the sample.

In regard to this clone: The specificity of this receptor is unknown. There are no base qualities to consult, and no much larger clone falls within one base.

The chain joins TRBV25-1 to TRBJ2-1; no confident D gene assignment can be made. This material consisted of CD4+ or CD8+ T cells sorted from blood, taken in a trial of the OX40 agonist ivuxolimab. The source is an adult with an advanced solid tumor such as melanoma, head and neck, liver or kidney cancer. The sequenced DNA is TGTGCCAGCAGTGAATCTAAGGACCCTATCTCCTACAATGAGCAGTTCTTC. Its protein product is CASSESKDPISYNEQFF.